These T cell receptor beta chains were read from a single sample in a study of control samples from healthy donors and cancer patients. The assay was immunoSEQ multiplex PCR, and TCRdb's table has in-frame clones only and misses some. The sample has more than 25,000 clones, approximately 93% seen once. Material for sequencing was blood. All receptors come from a man in his sixties in good health. Both conserved end residues are part of each CDR3. A D gene is named only where the DNA matches it firmly. Rows give clone size only sometimes, using once, few, many, or a class for an expanded clone.

j_gene,abundance,v_gene,d_gene,CDR3aa,CDR3nt
TRBJ2-1,once,TRBV6-6,TRBD1,CATTGQGNEQFF,TGTGCCACCACCGGACAGGGGAATGAGCAGTTCTTC
TRBJ1-1,NA,TRBV19,NA,CASSNTGYTEAFF,TGTGCCAGTAGTAACACGGGTTACACTGAAGCTTTCTTT
TRBJ1-5,NA,TRBV19,TRBD1,CASSIDDRGLQPQHF,TGTGCCAGTAGTATAGACGACAGGGGGCTTCAGCCCCAGCATTTT
TRBJ1-1,once,TRBV6-2/TRBV6-3,NA,CASSYVAGKLMNTEAFF,TGTGCCAGCAGTTACGTAGCAGGAAAGCTCATGAACACTGAAGCTTTCTTT
TRBJ2-5,NA,TRBV5-4,TRBD1,CASSGTGFETQYF,TGTGCCAGCAGCGGGACAGGTTTCGAGACCCAGTACTTC
TRBJ2-3,NA,TRBV7-2,NA,CASSFGPDTQYF,TGTGCCAGCAGTTTCGGGCCAGATACGCAGTATTTT
TRBJ2-2,NA,TRBV2,NA,CASTEGYSNTGELFF,TGTGCCAGCACCGAGGGCTACTCTAACACCGGGGAGCTGTTTTTT
TRBJ2-5,NA,TRBV19,NA,CASSTGYQETQYF,TGTGCCAGTAGTACCGGGTACCAAGAGACCCAGTACTTC
TRBJ1-1,once,TRBV29-1,NA,CSVRVSLNTEAFF,TGCAGCGTCCGGGTTTCTCTGAACACTGAAGCTTTCTTT
TRBJ2-5,NA,TRBV9,TRBD2,CASSATGTSQQETQYF,TGTGCCAGCAGCGCGACCGGGACTAGCCAACAAGAGACCCAGTACTTC
TRBJ2-7,NA,TRBV28,TRBD1,CASSSLDRYVHEQYF,TGTGCCAGCAGTTCGCTGGACAGGTATGTCCACGAGCAGTACTTC
TRBJ1-4,NA,TRBV7-2,TRBD1,CASSPGQGAEKLFF,TGTGCCAGCAGCCCCGGACAGGGGGCGGAAAAACTGTTTTTT
TRBJ1-6,once,TRBV14,NA,CASSQEAGFANSPLHF,TGTGCCAGCAGCCAAGAGGCAGGGTTCGCGAATTCACCCCTCCACTTT
TRBJ1-2,NA,TRBV6-5,NA,CASRQQGINYGYTF,TGTGCCAGCAGACAGCAGGGGATTAACTATGGCTACACCTTC
TRBJ1-3,NA,TRBV2,NA,CASSVEPLRYSGNTIYF,TGTGCCAGCAGTGTGGAGCCGCTTCGTTACTCTGGAAACACCATATATTTT
TRBJ2-5,NA,TRBV3-1/TRBV3-2,TRBD2,CGAGTSDGQETQYF,TGTGGGGCTGGGACTAGCGACGGTCAAGAGACCCAGTACTTC
TRBJ1-1,NA,TRBV18,NA,CASSPGPGLVMNTEAFF,TGTGCCAGCTCACCAGGGCCGGGGTTGGTCATGAACACTGAAGCTTTCTTT
TRBJ2-5,once,TRBV5-8,NA,CASSLTGLQTQYF,TGTGCCAGCAGCTTGACAGGGTTGCAGACCCAGTACTTC
TRBJ1-1,once,TRBV6-5,NA,CASSYPGNSEAFF,TGTGCCAGCAGTTACCCCGGGAACTCTGAAGCTTTCTTT
TRBJ2-7,NA,TRBV27,NA,CASSLSAGGGEQYF,TGTGCCAGCAGTTTGTCGGCCGGGGGCGGCGAGCAGTACTTC
TRBJ1-2,NA,TRBV4-1,NA,CASSLRRTNYGYTF,TGCGCCAGCAGCCTTCGACGGACTAACTATGGCTACACCTTC
TRBJ2-2,NA,TRBV7-6,NA,CASSPRLGGELFF,TGTGCCAGCAGCCCCCGCCTAGGGGGGGAGCTGTTTTTT
TRBJ2-5,NA,TRBV7-7,TRBD1,CASSSGTGAETQYF,TGTGCCAGCAGCTCCGGGACAGGGGCAGAGACCCAGTACTTC
TRBJ1-5,NA,TRBV7-2,NA,CASSSIGRVRNQPQHF,TGTGCCAGCAGCTCAATAGGCAGGGTCCGTAATCAGCCCCAGCATTTT
TRBJ2-7,NA,TRBV5-4,NA,CASSLGSGASYEQYF,TGTGCCAGCAGCTTGGGGTCAGGAGCCTCCTACGAGCAGTACTTC
TRBJ1-4,NA,TRBV5-6,TRBD1,CASSLGQGATNEKLFF,TGTGCCAGCAGCCTTGGACAGGGAGCAACTAATGAAAAACTGTTTTTT